This T cell receptor beta chain was recovered during a study of regulatory T cells in long-lasting Graves disease. Arm-PCR of CDR3 regions and iRepertoire HTBI primers were the basis on which TCR beta libraries were built. MiXCR, applied by TCRdb to the multiplex PCR reads, yields one record per CDR3 protein. Among 370,000 or so distinct CDR3 sequences, around 16% were seen once, and the ten largest hold about 19%. Losses at the gene ends were 5 bases for V and 8 bases for J; bases not matched to a gene: 5. The germline V gene encodes CDR1 MNHEY and CDR2 SMNVEV (reference sequence). This CDR3 is built from 15 residues. Time point meaning: newly diagnosed GD, antithyroid drugs for less than 3 months. The TCR library used RNA extracted from PBMCs. The sample also formed part of further work on T cells in Graves' hyperthyroidism and ophthalmopathy.

The J gene is TRBJ2-1, the V gene TRBV27; TRBD2 aligns across 14 bases. Material: peripheral blood mononuclear cells (PBMCs), obtained at new diagnosis, from a patient treated with antithyroid drugs. This sequence was found in a woman aged 18 to 35 with Graves disease. CDR3 residues: CASSPTSGGADEQFF. The CDR3 nucleotides read TGTGCCAGCAGTCCGACTAGCGGGGGGGCCGATGAGCAGTTCTTC.